Listed below are T cell receptor beta chains from one sample, sequenced in a study of shared clonotypes between healthy human individuals. Assay used: immunoSEQ multiplex PCR; TCRdb lists only in-frame clones, some missing. The sample lists around 1 million clones, around 80% occurring once. The sequenced sample was memory CD4+ T cells sorted from blood. The receptors derive from a man aged 18 to 29 in good health. Each CDR3 is given with its conserved first and last residue. A D gene is named only where the DNA matches it firmly. Expanded clones get a size class; other rows say once, few or many, or leave the size out.

j_call,d_call,clone_size,v_call,cdr3_length,cdr3_nt,cdr3_aa
TRBJ1-5,.,few,TRBV10-3,14,TGTGCCATCAGCCCCGCGGGGGACAATCAGCCCCAGCATTTT,CAISPAGDNQPQHF
TRBJ1-6,TRBD1,many,TRBV30,14,TGTGCCTGGAGTGGAGGGACAGTAAATTCACCCCTCCACTTT,CAWSGGTVNSPLHF
TRBJ2-5,.,.,TRBV11-3,13,TGTGCTAGCAGCCCTCAGGAGCAAGAGACCCAGTACTTC,CASSPQEQETQYF
TRBJ2-5,.,few,TRBV10-1,14,TGCGCCAGCAGTGACCACGAGGGACGGGAGACCCAGTACTTC,CASSDHEGRETQYF
TRBJ1-1,TRBD1,.,TRBV10-3,13,TGTGCCATCAGTGGGACAGGGAACACTGAAGCTTTCTTT,CAISGTGNTEAFF
TRBJ2-1,.,.,TRBV5-1,15,TGCGCCAGCAGCTTCCGTAGCGGAGCGAACAATGAGCAGTTCTTC,CASSFRSGANNEQFF
TRBJ1-1,.,.,TRBV19,14,TGTGCCAGTAGTATTCATTACCAGAACACTGAAGCTTTCTTT,CASSIHYQNTEAFF
TRBJ1-4,.,.,TRBV2,15,TGTGCCAGCAGGCCAGGAGGGGGTGGGGATGAAAAACTGTTTTTT,CASRPGGGGDEKLFF
TRBJ1-3,TRBD1,.,TRBV11-3,16,TGTGCCAGCAGCCCTCTCACGACAGGGACAGGAAACACCATATATTTT,CASSPLTTGTGNTIYF
TRBJ2-7,.,few,TRBV25-1,12,TGTGCCAGCAGTGCACAGGGTTACGAGCAGTACTTC,CASSAQGYEQYF
TRBJ1-4,.,.,TRBV4-1,13,TGCGCCAGCAGCCAAGGGAGGGCGGAAAAACTGTTTTTT,CASSQGRAEKLFF
TRBJ2-7,TRBD1,.,TRBV14,15,TGTGCCAGCAGCCGGACAGGGGCGCCTGCCTACGAGCAGTACTTC,CASSRTGAPAYEQYF
TRBJ1-3,.,.,TRBV2,16,TGTGCCAGCAGTGACCGACAGGCCCCGTCTGGAAACACCATATATTTT,CASSDRQAPSGNTIYF
TRBJ2-3,TRBD2,once,TRBV7-9,17,TGTGCCAGCAGCTTTACTAGCGGGCGCCGAAGCACAGATACGCAGTATTTT,CASSFTSGRRSTDTQYF
TRBJ1-5,TRBD1,.,TRBV11-2,13,TGTGCCAGCAGCTCGGACGGACAGGGAACCCAGCATTTT,CASSSDGQGTQHF
TRBJ1-1,.,.,TRBV2,12,TGTGCCAGCATAGGCAGGAACACTGAAGCTTTCTTT,CASIGRNTEAFF
TRBJ2-1,.,.,TRBV5-1,12,TGCGCCAGCGGAGAGGGCTACAATGAGCAGTTCTTC,CASGEGYNEQFF
TRBJ1-2,.,once,TRBV12-2,10,TGTGCAACCACTAACTATGGCTACACCTTC,CATTNYGYTF
TRBJ2-1,TRBD2,.,TRBV30,15,TGTGCCGGGAACCCCGTAGCGGGAACCGAAGGGCGACAGTTCTTC,CAGNPVAGTEGRQFF